A selection of T cell receptor beta chains follows, all from one sample in a study of blood T cell repertoires in COVID-19. The data were produced by immunoSEQ multiplex PCR, yet TCRdb's version contains in-frame clones alone and is incomplete. This table has approximately 400,000 clones, 70% to 90% appearing once. Sequencing was performed on peripheral blood. The receptors were gathered from a man aged 35-49 years with acute or convalescent COVID-19. The CDR3 runs from the conserved cysteine through the conserved F or W. A D gene is named only where the DNA matches it firmly. Not all rows give a size; the values are once, few, many and, for expanded clones, a class.

clone_size	j_call	d_call	v_call	cdr3_nt	cdr3_aa
.	TRBJ1-1	.	TRBV6-5	TGTGCCAGCAGCCTCCCGACAGAACACACTGAAGCTTTCTTT	CASSLPTEHTEAFF
.	TRBJ2-1	.	TRBV7-9	TGTGCCAGCAGCCCTGGACATTACCCATTGGGTGAGCAGTTCTTC	CASSPGHYPLGEQFF
.	TRBJ1-2	TRBD1	TRBV7-3	TGTGCCAGCAGCAACAATCCGGGACAGGGATCTGGCTACACCTTC	CASSNNPGQGSGYTF
.	TRBJ2-7	.	TRBV3-1/TRBV3-2	TGTGCCAGCAGCCAAGAACTCTCACCTTCGCAGTACTTC	CASSQELSPSQYF
.	TRBJ2-2	TRBD1	TRBV11-1	TGTGCCAGCAGCTTGGGGACAGGGGAACCCGGGGAGCTGTTTTTT	CASSLGTGEPGELFF
.	TRBJ1-2	TRBD1	TRBV28	TGTGCCAGCAGGGAACGGGACAGGGGGCCCTATGGCTACACCTTC	CASRERDRGPYGYTF
.	TRBJ2-1	TRBD1	TRBV6-5	TGTGCCAGCAGCTCCGACAGGGTGAATGAGCAGTTCTTC	CASSSDRVNEQFF
.	TRBJ1-2	TRBD1	TRBV6-5	TGTGCCAGCAGTTCGGACAGGGACGACTATGGCTACACCTTC	CASSSDRDDYGYTF
few	TRBJ2-3	TRBD1	TRBV6-4	TGTGCCAGCAGTGCGGGACAGGGGGCAGATACGCAGTATTTT	CASSAGQGADTQYF
few	TRBJ1-3	.	TRBV29-1	TGCAGCGTTGAAGGCAGGGGAGGAAACACCATATATTTT	CSVEGRGGNTIYF
.	TRBJ1-1	.	TRBV28	TGTGCCAGCAGTTTACCTTCACGGGGGACTGAAGCTTTCTTT	CASSLPSRGTEAFF
.	TRBJ1-1	.	TRBV11-2	TGTGCCAGCAGCTTTTTCCGGGAGCAGGCCCGAGGGGCTTTCTTT	CASSFFREQARGAFF
.	TRBJ1-1	.	TRBV18	TGTGCCAGCTCACCTAGGCTAAGGGGACACAAGAACACTGAAGCTTTCTTT	CASSPRLRGHKNTEAFF
once	TRBJ2-1	TRBD2	TRBV4-2	TGTGCCAGCAGCCAAGGCTCACTAGCGGGGGACAATGAGCAGTTCTTC	CASSQGSLAGDNEQFF
.	TRBJ2-7	.	TRBV15	TGTGCCACCAGCAGTCCCGGGAAAACCTACGAGCAGTACTTC	CATSSPGKTYEQYF
.	TRBJ1-5	.	TRBV6-5	TGTGCCAGCAGCTACGACATTAATCAGCCCCAGCATTTT	CASSYDINQPQHF
.	TRBJ2-7	TRBD1	TRBV15	TGTGCCACCAGCCCCCTGGCAGGGGGCGGCTACGAGCAGTACTTC	CATSPLAGGGYEQYF
few	TRBJ1-4	.	TRBV3-1/TRBV3-2	TGTGCCAGCAGCCCCCCCACCGGGGGAGCTAATGAAAAACTGTTTTTT	CASSPPTGGANEKLFF
.	TRBJ1-1	TRBD1	TRBV5-1	TGCGCCAGCAGCTTAAGGGGGCGGCACACTGAAGCTTTCTTT	CASSLRGRHTEAFF
.	TRBJ1-3	.	TRBV7-6	TGTGCCAGCAGCTTAGCGTTAGGGGGACCGCATGGTCGCACCATATATTTT	CASSLALGGPHGRTIYF
.	TRBJ2-5	TRBD2	TRBV15	TGTGCCACCAGCAGCGGACTAGCGGGGGGGGAGACCCAGTACTTC	CATSSGLAGGETQYF
.	TRBJ1-1	.	TRBV19	TGTGCCACCTGCATTCTTCGGACAAAGATGAACACTGAAGCTTTCTTT	CATCILRTKMNTEAFF
.	TRBJ1-6	.	TRBV7-9	TGTGCCAGCAGCGGTGGCTCACCCCTCCACTTT	CASSGGSPLHF
.	TRBJ1-5	TRBD1	TRBV6-6	TGTGCCAGCAGCCCCGGACAGGGGGCTAATCAGCCCCAGCATTTT	CASSPGQGANQPQHF
.	TRBJ2-7	.	TRBV7-6	TGTGCCAGCAGCTTAGCCCTTCCAGGGATCTACGAGCAGTACTTC	CASSLALPGIYEQYF
once	TRBJ1-5	TRBD1	TRBV19	TGTGCCAGTAGTCCCGGACAGGGCAATCAGCCCCAGCATTTT	CASSPGQGNQPQHF
once	TRBJ2-1	TRBD1	TRBV15	TGTGCCACCAGCAGAGTCGACAGGGACGAGCAGTTCTTC	CATSRVDRDEQFF
.	TRBJ2-1	.	TRBV30	TGTGCCTGGAGTGTAACAAGTGCGGCGCTAGCTTACGAGCAGTTCTTC	CAWSVTSAALAYEQFF
once	TRBJ1-2	.	TRBV5-1	TGCGCCAGCAGCGCAGGATTTACTAACTATGGCTACACCTTC	CASSAGFTNYGYTF
.	TRBJ2-2	.	TRBV5-5	TGTGCCAGCAGTGAGGATCCGACCGGGGAGCTGTTTTTT	CASSEDPTGELFF
.	TRBJ2-1	TRBD2	TRBV10-3	TGTGCCATCAGTGGACTAGCGGGGGGGCTCAGCTCCTACAATGAGCAGTTCTTC	CAISGLAGGLSSYNEQFF
few	TRBJ1-6	.	TRBV27	TGTGCCAGCAAAGACCCGGGACTCGAGATTTCACCCCTCCACTTT	CASKDPGLEISPLHF
.	TRBJ2-7	TRBD2	TRBV7-3	TGTGCCAGCAGCCCGTCCGGGGGGTACGAGCAGTACTTC	CASSPSGGYEQYF
.	TRBJ1-5	TRBD1	TRBV7-9	TGTGCCAGCAGCGAAGACAGGGGTCGATGGCCCTTTGGGTCCCAGCATTTT	CASSEDRGRWPFGSQHF
.	TRBJ2-7	.	TRBV29-1	TGCAGCGTTGAAGGGCTAGCAGGAGGACTACCCTACGAGCAGTACTTC	CSVEGLAGGLPYEQYF
.	TRBJ1-1	.	TRBV18	TGTGCCAGCTCGGGGCCCCTTTTATGGACTGAAGCTTTCTTT	CASSGPLLWTEAFF
.	TRBJ1-1	TRBD1	TRBV7-2	TGTGCCAGCAGCTTCGGACAGGGATCGTACACTGAAGCTTTCTTT	CASSFGQGSYTEAFF
few	TRBJ1-3	.	TRBV6-5	TGTGCCACGGGGAGCGGGCACGGCAGAAACACCATATATTTT	CATGSGHGRNTIYF
.	TRBJ2-7	TRBD1	TRBV13	TGTGCCAGCAGCACAACACAGGGGACCTACGAGCAGTACTTC	CASSTTQGTYEQYF
once	TRBJ2-3	.	TRBV2	TGTGCCAGCTGGAGTCCCCGCACAGATACGCAGTATTTT	CASWSPRTDTQYF
.	TRBJ2-1	TRBD2	TRBV28	TGTGCCAGCTCTAGAGCGGGAGTAGGGGAAGAGCAGTTCTTC	CASSRAGVGEEQFF
.	TRBJ1-5	.	TRBV27	TGTGCCAGCAGAGTGGCCGGCAATCAGCCCCAGCATTTT	CASRVAGNQPQHF
.	TRBJ2-4	.	TRBV7-8	TGTGCCAGCAGCCGGAGTTCACAGGCTCTAGCCAAAAACATTCAGTACTTC	CASSRSSQALAKNIQYF
.	TRBJ2-7	.	TRBV29-1	TGCAGCGTTGGGAGCAGCTCCTACGAGCAGTACTTC	CSVGSSSYEQYF
.	TRBJ1-5	.	TRBV3-1/TRBV3-2	TGTGCCAGCAGCCAAGATAGAAATCAGCCCCAGCATTTT	CASSQDRNQPQHF
.	TRBJ2-2	.	TRBV7-6	TGTGCCAGCAGCTTAGTAGCGGCAAACACCGGGGAGCTGTTTTTT	CASSLVAANTGELFF
few	TRBJ2-2	.	TRBV30	TGTGCCTGGAGTTCCCGGCGTAGCGAGAACACCGGGGAGCTGTTTTTT	CAWSSRRSENTGELFF
.	TRBJ2-7	.	TRBV27	TGTGCCAGCAGTTTCTTAGGGGGTATAACCGAGCAGTACTTC	CASSFLGGITEQYF
once	TRBJ2-7	.	TRBV7-2	TGTGCCTCACGAGCGGGCAGGTACGAGCAGTACTTC	CASRAGRYEQYF
.	TRBJ1-2	.	TRBV19	TGTGCCAGTCAAGGGGCCCTGTCAGGTGGCTACACCTTC	CASQGALSGGYTF
few	TRBJ1-2	TRBD1	TRBV5-1	TGCGCCAGCAGGGCGGACGGAGACAGGGCAAGTGGCTACACCTTC	CASRADGDRASGYTF